The 20 T cell receptor beta chains reported below all come from one sample, sequenced in a study of CD8 T cells in Susac syndrome (dated by TCRdb to between 2017 and 2020). Library generation was performed with the immunoSEQ multiplex PCR assay. RNA was extracted using the RNeasy kit, and about 0.45 to 1 microgram was reverse transcribed with random hexamers. The public sequencing data were trimmed at Q25 with fastp and processed into clonotypes with MiXCR by TCRdb, which kept only in-frame beta chains. Identical CDR3 proteins give one entry, which carries the most common genes and DNA. The sample table lists some 220,000 distinct CDR3 sequences, around 95% of them with a count of one. Of the sample, roughly 0.1% is held by the ten largest clones. What was sequenced was CD4+ T cells from PBMCs. Receptors were obtained from a human donor with multiple sclerosis.

This clonotype was found once. The genes are TRBV27 and TRBJ2-1; TRBD2 matches at 12 bases. The germline gives CDR1 MNHEY, CDR2 SMNVEV (reference sequence). The CDR3 is 19 amino acids. J was trimmed by 7 bases and V by 5 bases; bases with no gene match: 18. This CDR3 reads CASSPTARDLAGGRNEQFF. DNA for the CDR3: TGTGCCAGCAGTCCAACGGCACGCGACCTAGCGGGAGGGAGGAATGAGCAGTTCTTC.

The rearrangement uses TRBV18 and TRBJ1-5; TRBD1 might be the D (6 bases). CDR1 is KGHSH and CDR2 is LQKENI in the germline V gene. The length of the CDR3 is 14 residues. The ends were cut back, 6 bases at V and 8 bases at J, with 17 bases in the middle. The CDR3 reads CASSPGTPGKPQHF. CDR3 bases: TGTGCCAGCTCCCCCGGGACACCGGGGAAGCCCCAGCATTTT.

The genes are TRBV20-1 and TRBJ2-7; possibly TRBD1 or TRBD2 for D (5 bases each). The CDR3 covers 14 residues. Germline CDR1 reads DFQATT; CDR2 reads SNEGSKA (reference sequence). Between the trimmed V and J ends, which lost 7 bases and 3 bases, there was a span of 19 bases. The CDR3: CSVSSGTLFYEQYF. CDR3 nucleotides: TGCAGTGTCTCGTCGGGGACGCTTTTCTACGAGCAGTACTTC.

This clonotype has just one count. The chain has TRBV2 and TRBJ2-7; 7 bases match TRBD1. The CDR3 is 15 amino acids. The germline V gene encodes CDR1 SNHLY and CDR2 FYNNEI. The trim removed 6 bases at V and 0 bases at J, leaving 8 bases unmatched. CDR3: CASSPGTVSSYEQYF. CDR3 DNA sequence: TGTGCCAGCAGCCCCGGGACAGTAAGCTCCTACGAGCAGTACTTC.

The V call is TRBV7-8, the J call TRBJ2-5, with 10 bases matching TRBD1. CDR3 length: 14 amino acids. The J segment lost 5 bases and the V segment lost 3 bases, leaving 3 bases of the junction unmatched. Germline CDR1 is SGHVS and CDR2 is FQNEAQ. The CDR3 bases are TGTGCCAGCAGCTTGACAGGGGGCCGGGAGACCCAGTACTTC. As protein: CASSLTGGRETQYF.

The gene calls are TRBV27 and TRBJ2-5; D is unclear. Germline V gene data show CDR1 as MNHEY and CDR2 as SMNVEV (reference sequence). There are 14 residues in the CDR3. The V end lost 4 bases, the J end lost 1 base, and 10 bases lay between the germline ends. Written as DNA, the CDR3 is TGTGCCAGCAGTTCCCCTGCCGGCCAAGAGACCCAGTACTTC. Amino acid sequence: CASSSPAGQETQYF.

The rearrangement links TRBV15 to TRBJ1-2; 7 bases fit TRBD1. This CDR3 has 15 amino acids. The germline CDR1 and CDR2 sequences are LNHNV and YYDKDF (reference sequence). The V segment lost 0 bases and the J segment 4 bases; nucleotides outside the gene matches: 5. The CDR3 region has the DNA TGTGCCACCAGCAGAGACACGGGACAGCTCTATGGCTACACCTTC. Translating it yields CATSRDTGQLYGYTF.

The CDR3 loop is CASGRAMSYTF. The CDR3 DNA sequence: TGTGCCAGCGGAAGGGCAATGAGCTACACCTTC. The rearrangement links TRBV4-2 to TRBJ1-2; D is unresolved. V was trimmed by 8 bases and J by 9 bases, leaving 13 bases between them. The CDR3 has 11 residues. Germline values: CDR1 LGHNA, CDR2 YNFKEQ.

This chain connects TRBV9 to TRBJ2-5, with 9 bases that match TRBD1. Trimming removed 0 bases from V and 5 bases from J; junction bases left unmatched: 5. The germline V gene has CDR1 SGDLS and CDR2 YYNGEE. The CDR3 contains 15 residues. The CDR3 loop reads CASSVDRGRVETQYF. The CDR3 nucleotides are TGTGCCAGCAGCGTAGACAGGGGGCGAGTCGAGACCCAGTACTTC. The whole variable domain, remainder taken from reference TRBV9 and TRBJ2-5, is DSGVTQTPKHLITATGQRVTLRCSPRSGDLSVYWYQQSLDQGLQFLIQYYNGEERAKGNILERFSAQQFPDLHSELNLSSLELGDSALYFCASSVDRGRVETQYFGPGTRLLVL.

The V call is TRBV20-1, the J call TRBJ1-2; 9 positions match TRBD1. The CDR3 loop spans 14 amino acids. Germline values: CDR1 DFQATT, CDR2 SNEGSKA (reference sequence). Unmatched junction bases numbered 10, after V lost 6 bases and J lost 5 bases. CDR3 amino acids: CSAPNRGHDYGYTF. Here the CDR3 DNA reads TGCAGTGCCCCGAACAGGGGGCATGATTATGGCTACACCTTC.

J is TRBJ2-7 and V is TRBV6-5; TRBD1 agrees at 9 bases. The CDR3 loop spans 15 amino acids. V lost 6 bases and J lost 7; bases outside the gene matches: 13. Germline V CDR1 and CDR2: MNHEY, SVGAGI. CDR3 protein: CASSSPDRGVWEQYF. CDR3 nucleotide sequence: TGTGCCAGCAGCTCTCCAGACAGGGGGGTGTGGGAGCAGTACTTC.

The chain joins TRBV27 to TRBJ1-5; TRBD1 agrees at 9 bases. This CDR3 region has 13 residues. Trimming took 4 bases from V and 6 from J; bases not matched to a gene: 1. Per germline, CDR1 MNHEY and CDR2 SMNVEV (reference sequence). The CDR3 sequence: CASSSTGGQPQHF. The CDR3 DNA is TGTGCCAGCAGTTCGACAGGGGGTCAGCCCCAGCATTTT.

The chain has TRBV20-1 and TRBJ2-3, with TRBD2 matching 12 bases. Germline V gene lookup returns CDR1 DFQATT and CDR2 SNEGSKA (reference sequence). The CDR3 has 14 amino acids. With 5 bases clipped from V and 6 bases from J, the junction kept 6 bases outside the gene matches. CDR3 bases: TGCAGTGCTCCTAGCGGGGGGGCCGCCGATACGCAGTATTTT. Encoded protein: CSAPSGGAADTQYF.

The rearrangement uses TRBV27 and TRBJ2-3; D is uncertain. The CDR3 sequence is 14 residues long. The germline V gene encodes CDR1 MNHEY and CDR2 SMNVEV (reference sequence). V lost 6 bases to trimming and J lost 0 bases, with 10 bases between them. The CDR3 region is CASRPWISTDTQYF. As DNA, the CDR3 is TGTGCCAGCAGGCCCTGGATTAGCACAGATACGCAGTATTTT.

This chain joins TRBV30 and TRBJ2-3; 10 nucleotides match TRBD2. The ends lost 4 bases at V and 3 bases at J; junction bases unmatched: 7. This CDR3 is built from 15 residues. Germline-derived CDR1 and CDR2 are GTSNPN and SVGIG (reference sequence). The DNA for the CDR3 is TGTGCCTGGATGAGAGCGGGAGGGCCGACAGATACGCAGTATTTT. Its protein product is CAWMRAGGPTDTQYF.

DNA of the CDR3: TGTGCCAGCAGTTACTCGATTGTCTCTGTCACTGAAGCTTTCTTT. Protein sequence: CASSYSIVSVTEAFF. The chain is built from TRBV6-5 and TRBJ1-1; D is unresolved. The germline V and J ends were trimmed by 0 bases and 4 bases, with 12 bases remaining between them. The CDR3 consists of 15 residues. Germline CDR1 reads MNHEY; CDR2 reads SVGAGI.

The J gene is TRBJ1-1, the V gene TRBV7-2, with TRBD1 matching 8 bases. Trimming at V came to 1 base and at J to 11 bases, leaving 6 bases not matched to a gene. This CDR3 region has 13 residues. The germline gives CDR1 SGHTA, CDR2 FQGNSA. CDR3 protein: CASSLELDRDAFF. The CDR3 bases are TGTGCCAGCAGCTTAGAACTGGACAGGGACGCTTTCTTT. The complete variable domain, with remaining parts taken from reference TRBV7-2 and TRBJ1-1, reads GAGVSQSPSNKVTEKGKDVELRCDPISGHTALYWYRQSLGQGLEFLIYFQGNSAPDKSGLPSDRFSAERTGGSVSTLTIQRTQQEDSAVYLCASSLELDRDAFFGQGTRLTVV.

V is TRBV12-3 or TRBV12-4 and J is TRBJ2-5; D unclear. The V gene lost 3 bases and the J gene lost 2 bases, with 10 bases spanning the gap. The CDR3 totals 14 residues. CDR3 DNA: TGTGCCAGCAGTTTTGGCAGGCTACAAGAGACCCAGTACTTC. This codes for CASSFGRLQETQYF.

The chain combines TRBV3-1 with TRBJ2-7, with 9 bases lining up with TRBD2. CDR1 is LGHDT and CDR2 is YNNKEL in the germline V gene (reference sequence). The junction had 4 bases not matched to a gene; V was cut back by 1 base and J by 6 bases. The CDR3 consists of 14 residues. The CDR3 sequence: CASSQGLAVGEQYF. As DNA, the CDR3 is TGTGCCAGCAGCCAAGGACTAGCGGTTGGCGAGCAGTACTTC.

The gene calls are TRBV29-1 and TRBJ2-6, with 10 bases fitting TRBD1. Germline-derived CDR1 and CDR2 are SQVTM and ANQGSEA. The CDR3 totals 15 residues. The V segment lost 6 bases and the J segment 1 base; nucleotides outside the gene matches: 3. The CDR3: CSVRTGGSGANVLTF. DNA of the CDR3: TGCAGCGTCAGGACAGGGGGTTCTGGGGCCAACGTCCTGACTTTC.